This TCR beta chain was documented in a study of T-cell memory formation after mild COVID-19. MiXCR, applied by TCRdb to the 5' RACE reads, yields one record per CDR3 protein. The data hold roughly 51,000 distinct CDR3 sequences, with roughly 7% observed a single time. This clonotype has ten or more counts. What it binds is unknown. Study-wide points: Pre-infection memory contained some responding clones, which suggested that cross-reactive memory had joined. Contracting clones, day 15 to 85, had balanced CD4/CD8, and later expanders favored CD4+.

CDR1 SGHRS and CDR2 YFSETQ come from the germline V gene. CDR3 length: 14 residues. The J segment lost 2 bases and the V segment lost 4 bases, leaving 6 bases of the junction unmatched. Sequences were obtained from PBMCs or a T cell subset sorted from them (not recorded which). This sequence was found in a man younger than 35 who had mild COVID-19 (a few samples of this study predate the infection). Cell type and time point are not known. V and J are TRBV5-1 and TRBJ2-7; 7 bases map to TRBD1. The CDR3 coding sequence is TGCGCCAGCAGCAGGGACAGTAGCACCTACGAGCAGTACTTC. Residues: CASSRDSSTYEQYF. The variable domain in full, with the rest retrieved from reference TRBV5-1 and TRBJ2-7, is KAGVTQTPRYLIKTRGQQVTLSCSPISGHRSVSWYQQTPGQGLQFLFEYFSETQRNKGNFPGRFSGRQFSNSRSEMNVSTLELGDSALYLCASSRDSSTYEQYFGPGTRLTVT.